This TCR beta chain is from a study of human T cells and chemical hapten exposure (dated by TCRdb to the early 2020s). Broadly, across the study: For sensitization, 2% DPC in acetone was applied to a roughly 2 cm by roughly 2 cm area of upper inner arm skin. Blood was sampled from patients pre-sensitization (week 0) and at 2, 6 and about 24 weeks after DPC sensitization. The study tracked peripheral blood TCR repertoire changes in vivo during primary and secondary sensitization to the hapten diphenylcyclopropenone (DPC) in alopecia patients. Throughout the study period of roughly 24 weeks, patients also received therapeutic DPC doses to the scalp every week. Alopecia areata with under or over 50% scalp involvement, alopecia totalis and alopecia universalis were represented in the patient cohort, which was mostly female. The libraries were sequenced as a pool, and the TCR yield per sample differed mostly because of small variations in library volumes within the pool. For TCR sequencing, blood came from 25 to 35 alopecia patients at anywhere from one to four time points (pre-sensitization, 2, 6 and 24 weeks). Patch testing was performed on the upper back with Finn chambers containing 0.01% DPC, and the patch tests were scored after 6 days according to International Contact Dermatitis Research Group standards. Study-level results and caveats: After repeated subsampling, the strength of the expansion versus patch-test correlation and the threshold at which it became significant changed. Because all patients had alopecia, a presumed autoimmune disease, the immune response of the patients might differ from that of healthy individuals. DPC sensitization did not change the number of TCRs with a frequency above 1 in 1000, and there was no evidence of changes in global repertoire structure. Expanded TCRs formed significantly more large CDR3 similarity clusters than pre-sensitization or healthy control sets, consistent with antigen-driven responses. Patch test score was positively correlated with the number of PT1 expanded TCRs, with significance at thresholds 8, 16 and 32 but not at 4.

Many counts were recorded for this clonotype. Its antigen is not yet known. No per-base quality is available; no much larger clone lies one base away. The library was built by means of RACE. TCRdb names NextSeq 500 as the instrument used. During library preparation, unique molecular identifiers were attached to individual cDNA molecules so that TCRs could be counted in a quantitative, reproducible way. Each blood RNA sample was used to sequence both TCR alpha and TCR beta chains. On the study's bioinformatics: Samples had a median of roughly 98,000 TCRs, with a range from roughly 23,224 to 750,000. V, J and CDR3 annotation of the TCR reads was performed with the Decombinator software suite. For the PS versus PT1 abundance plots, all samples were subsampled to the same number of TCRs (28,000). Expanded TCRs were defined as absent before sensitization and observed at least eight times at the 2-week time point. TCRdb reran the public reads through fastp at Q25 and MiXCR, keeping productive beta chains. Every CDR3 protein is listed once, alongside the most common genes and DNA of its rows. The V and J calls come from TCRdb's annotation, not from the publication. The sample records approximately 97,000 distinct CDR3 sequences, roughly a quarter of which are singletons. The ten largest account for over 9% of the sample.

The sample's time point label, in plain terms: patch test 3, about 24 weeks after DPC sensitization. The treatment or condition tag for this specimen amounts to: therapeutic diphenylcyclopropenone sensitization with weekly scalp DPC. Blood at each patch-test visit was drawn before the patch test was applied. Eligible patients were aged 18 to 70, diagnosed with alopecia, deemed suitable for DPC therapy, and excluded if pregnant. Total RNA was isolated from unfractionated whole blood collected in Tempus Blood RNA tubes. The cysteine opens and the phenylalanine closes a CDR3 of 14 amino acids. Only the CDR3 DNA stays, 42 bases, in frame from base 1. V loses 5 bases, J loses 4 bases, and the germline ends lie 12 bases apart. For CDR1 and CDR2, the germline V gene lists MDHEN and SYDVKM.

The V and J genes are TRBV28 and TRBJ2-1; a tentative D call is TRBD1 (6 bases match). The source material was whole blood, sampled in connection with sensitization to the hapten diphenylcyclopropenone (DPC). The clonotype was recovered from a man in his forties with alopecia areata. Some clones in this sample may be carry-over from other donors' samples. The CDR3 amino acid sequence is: CASSLPGTYNEQFF. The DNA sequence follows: TGTGCCAGCAGTCTACCGGGGACATACAATGAGCAGTTCTTC.